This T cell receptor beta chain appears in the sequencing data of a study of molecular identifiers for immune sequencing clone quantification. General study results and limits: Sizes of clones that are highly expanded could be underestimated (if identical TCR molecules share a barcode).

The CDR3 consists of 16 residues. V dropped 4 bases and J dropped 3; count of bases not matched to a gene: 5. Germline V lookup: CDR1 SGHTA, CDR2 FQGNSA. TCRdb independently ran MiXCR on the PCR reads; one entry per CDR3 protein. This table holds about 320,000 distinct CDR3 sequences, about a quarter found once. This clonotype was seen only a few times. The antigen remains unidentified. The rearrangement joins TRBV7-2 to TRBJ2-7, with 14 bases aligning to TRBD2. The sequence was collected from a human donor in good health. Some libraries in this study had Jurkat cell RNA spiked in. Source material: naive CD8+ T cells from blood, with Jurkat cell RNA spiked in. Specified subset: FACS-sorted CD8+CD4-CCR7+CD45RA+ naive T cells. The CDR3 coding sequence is TGTGCCAGCAGCTCGCCGGGACTAGCGGGGGACTACGAGCAGTACTTC. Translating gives CASSSPGLAGDYEQYF. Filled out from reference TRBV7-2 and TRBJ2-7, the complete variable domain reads GAGVSQSPSNKVTEKGKDVELRCDPISGHTALYWYRQSLGQGLEFLIYFQGNSAPDKSGLPSDRFSAERTGGSVSTLTIQRTQQEDSAVYLCASSSPGLAGDYEQYFGPGTRLTVT.